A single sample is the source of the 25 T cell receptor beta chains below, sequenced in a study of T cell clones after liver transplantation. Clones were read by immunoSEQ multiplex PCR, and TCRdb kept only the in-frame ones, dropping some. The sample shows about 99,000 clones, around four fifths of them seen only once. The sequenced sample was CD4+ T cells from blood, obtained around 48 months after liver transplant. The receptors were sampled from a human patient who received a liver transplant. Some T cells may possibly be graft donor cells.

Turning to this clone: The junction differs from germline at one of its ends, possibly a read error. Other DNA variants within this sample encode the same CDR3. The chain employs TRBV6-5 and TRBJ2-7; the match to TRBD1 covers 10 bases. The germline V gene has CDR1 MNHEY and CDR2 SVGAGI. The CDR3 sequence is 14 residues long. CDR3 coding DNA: TGTGCCAGCAGTTCTGGACAGGGGGGCCACGAGCAATACTTC. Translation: CASSSGQGGHEQYF.

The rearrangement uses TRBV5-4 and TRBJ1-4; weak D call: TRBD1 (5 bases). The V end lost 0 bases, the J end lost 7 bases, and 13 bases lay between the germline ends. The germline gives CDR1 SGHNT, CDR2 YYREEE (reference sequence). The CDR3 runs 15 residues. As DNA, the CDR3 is TGTGCCAGCAGCTTGGGACCACAGAGGGGTGAAAAACTGTTTTTT. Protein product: CASSLGPQRGEKLFF.

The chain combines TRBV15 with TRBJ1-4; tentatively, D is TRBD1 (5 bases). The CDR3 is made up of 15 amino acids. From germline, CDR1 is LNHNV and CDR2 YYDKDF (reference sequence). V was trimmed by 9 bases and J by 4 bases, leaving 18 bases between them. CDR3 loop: CATGVMGRGNEKLFF. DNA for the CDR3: TGTGCCACTGGCGTAATGGGGAGGGGTAATGAAAAACTGTTTTTT. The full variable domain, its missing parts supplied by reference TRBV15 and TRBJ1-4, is DAMVIQNPRYQVTQFGKPVTLSCSQTLNHNVMYWYQQKSSQAPKLLFHYYDKDFNNEADTPDNFQSRRPNTSFCFLDIRSPGLGDTAMYLCATGVMGRGNEKLFFGSGTQLSVL.

The CDR3 sequence: CASSSGLGGNTIYF. CDR3 coding DNA: TGTGCCAGCAGTAGCGGACTAGGAGGAAACACCATATATTTT. This sequence joins TRBV27 and TRBJ1-3, with D hard to call. This CDR3 contains 14 residues. CDR1 is MNHEY and CDR2 is SMNVEV in the germline V gene (reference sequence). Between the trimmed V and J ends, which lost 5 bases and 4 bases, there was a span of 12 bases.

The CDR3 region has the DNA TGTGCCTGGAGTAGGGTCGGGGAAGCTTTCTTT. As protein: CAWSRVGEAFF. V usage is TRBV30 and J usage is TRBJ1-1; D is unclear. Trimming pared 2 bases from V and 8 bases from J, leaving 9 bases between. The CDR3 is 11 residues long. In germline, CDR1 is GTSNPN, CDR2 SVGIG (reference sequence). Based on the CDR3 plus reference TRBV30 and TRBJ1-1, the full variable domain is SQTIHQWPATLVQPVGSPLSLECTVEGTSNPNLYWYRQAAGRGLQLLFYSVGIGQISSEVPQNLSASRPQDRQFILSSKKLLLSDSGFYLCAWSRVGEAFFGQGTRLTVV.

DNA of the CDR3: TGTGCCAGCAGCTTGGCAGGGGTCGGATATGGCTACACCTTC. Protein sequence: CASSLAGVGYGYTF. V is TRBV27 and J is TRBJ1-2, with TRBD1 as a possible D gene (6 bases). V gave up 6 bases and J gave up 5 bases, with 16 bases separating them. CDR1 and CDR2 from the germline V gene are MNHEY and SMNVEV (reference sequence). This CDR3 contains 14 residues.

The CDR3 loop is CASSLRSPGTDTQYF. The CDR3 nucleotides are TGTGCCAGCAGCTTGCGAAGTCCAGGCACAGATACGCAGTATTTT. The V and J genes are TRBV5-4 and TRBJ2-3; D not certain. CDR1 SGHNT and CDR2 YYREEE come from the germline V gene (reference sequence). This CDR3 spans 15 amino acids. Trimming removed 1 base from V and 1 base from J, with 10 bases in between.

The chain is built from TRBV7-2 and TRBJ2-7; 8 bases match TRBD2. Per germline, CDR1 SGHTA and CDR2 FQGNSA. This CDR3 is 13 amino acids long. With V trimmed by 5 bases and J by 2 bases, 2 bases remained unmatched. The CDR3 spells CASSNGGAYEQYF. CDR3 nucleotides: TGTGCCAGCAGCAACGGGGGGGCCTACGAGCAGTACTTC. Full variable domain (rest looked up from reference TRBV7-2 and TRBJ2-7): GAGVSQSPSNKVTEKGKDVELRCDPISGHTALYWYRQSLGQGLEFLIYFQGNSAPDKSGLPSDRFSAERTGGSVSTLTIQRTQQEDSAVYLCASSNGGAYEQYFGPGTRLTVT.

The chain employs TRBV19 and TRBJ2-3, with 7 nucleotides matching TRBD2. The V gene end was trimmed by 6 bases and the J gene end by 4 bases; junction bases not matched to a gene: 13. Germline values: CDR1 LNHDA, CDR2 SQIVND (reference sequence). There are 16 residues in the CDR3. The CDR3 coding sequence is TGTGCCAGTAGCCGCAGCGGGGAACCATTTGCAGATACGCAGTATTTT. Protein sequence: CASSRSGEPFADTQYF.

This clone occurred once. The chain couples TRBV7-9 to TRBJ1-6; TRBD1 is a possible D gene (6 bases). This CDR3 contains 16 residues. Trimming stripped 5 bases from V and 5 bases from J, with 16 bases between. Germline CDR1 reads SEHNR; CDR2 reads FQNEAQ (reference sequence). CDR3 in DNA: TGTGCCAGCAGCCCCCGAGGGGGAGTGAATAATTCACCCCTCCACTTT. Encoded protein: CASSPRGGVNNSPLHF.

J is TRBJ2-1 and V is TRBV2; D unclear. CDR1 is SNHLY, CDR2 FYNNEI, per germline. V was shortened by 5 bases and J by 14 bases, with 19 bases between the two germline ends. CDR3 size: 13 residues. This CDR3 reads CASSPPTRWNKFF. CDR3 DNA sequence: TGTGCCAGCAGTCCCCCGACCCGGTGGAACAAGTTCTTC.

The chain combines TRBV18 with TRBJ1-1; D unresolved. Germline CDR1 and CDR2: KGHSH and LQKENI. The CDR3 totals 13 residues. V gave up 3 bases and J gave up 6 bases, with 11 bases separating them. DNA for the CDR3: TGTGCCAGCTCACCTCAGGCTGGGGCTGAAGCTTTCTTT. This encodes CASSPQAGAEAFF.

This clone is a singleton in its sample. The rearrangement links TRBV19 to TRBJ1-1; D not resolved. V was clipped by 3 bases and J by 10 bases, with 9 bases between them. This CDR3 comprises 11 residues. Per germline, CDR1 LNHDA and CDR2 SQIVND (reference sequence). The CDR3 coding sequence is TGTGCCAGTAGTATGGCGATGGGAGCTTTCTTT. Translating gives CASSMAMGAFF.

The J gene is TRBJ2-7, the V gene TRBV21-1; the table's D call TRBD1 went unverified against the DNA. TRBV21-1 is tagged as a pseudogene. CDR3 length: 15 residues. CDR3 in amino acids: CASSNRDSYSYEQYF. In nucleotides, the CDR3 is TGTGCCAGCAGCAACCGGGACAGCTACTCCTACGAGCAGTACTTC.

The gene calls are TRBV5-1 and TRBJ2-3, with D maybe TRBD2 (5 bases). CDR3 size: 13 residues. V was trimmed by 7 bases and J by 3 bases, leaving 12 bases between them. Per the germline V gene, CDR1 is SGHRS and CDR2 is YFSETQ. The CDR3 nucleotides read TGCGCCAGCGCGCTCCCGGGGACAGATACGCAGTATTTT. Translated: CASALPGTDTQYF.

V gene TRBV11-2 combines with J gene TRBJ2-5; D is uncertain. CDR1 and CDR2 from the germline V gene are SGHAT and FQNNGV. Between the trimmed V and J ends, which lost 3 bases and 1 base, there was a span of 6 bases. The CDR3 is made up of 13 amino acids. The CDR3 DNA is TGTGCCAGCAGCTTCAGGCCCCAAGAGACCCAGTACTTC. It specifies CASSFRPQETQYF.

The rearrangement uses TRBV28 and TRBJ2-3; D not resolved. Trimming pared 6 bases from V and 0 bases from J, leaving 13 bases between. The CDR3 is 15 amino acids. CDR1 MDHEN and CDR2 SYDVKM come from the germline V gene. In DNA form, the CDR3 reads TGTGCCAGCAGCACCTCGGGCACAAGCACAGATACGCAGTATTTT. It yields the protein CASSTSGTSTDTQYF.

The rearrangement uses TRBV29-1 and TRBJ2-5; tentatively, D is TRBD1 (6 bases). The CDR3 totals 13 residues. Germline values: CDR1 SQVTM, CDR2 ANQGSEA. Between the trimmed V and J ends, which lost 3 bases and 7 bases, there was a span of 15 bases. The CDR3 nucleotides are TGCAGCGTTGATTGGCAACAGGGTCGGACCCAGTACTTC. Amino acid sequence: CSVDWQQGRTQYF.

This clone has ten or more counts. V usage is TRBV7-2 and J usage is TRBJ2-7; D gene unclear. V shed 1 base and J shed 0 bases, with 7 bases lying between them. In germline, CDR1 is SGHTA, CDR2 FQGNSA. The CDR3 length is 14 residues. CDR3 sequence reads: CASSLGPSSYEQYF. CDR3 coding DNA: TGTGCCAGCAGCTTAGGCCCGAGCTCCTACGAGCAGTACTTC.

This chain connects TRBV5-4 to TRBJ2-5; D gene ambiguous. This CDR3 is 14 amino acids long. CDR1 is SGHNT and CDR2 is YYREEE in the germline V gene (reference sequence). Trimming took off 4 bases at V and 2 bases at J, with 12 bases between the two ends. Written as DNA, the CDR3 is TGTGCCAGCAGCCTTCGGTCCTTTCAAGAGACCCAGTACTTC. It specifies CASSLRSFQETQYF.

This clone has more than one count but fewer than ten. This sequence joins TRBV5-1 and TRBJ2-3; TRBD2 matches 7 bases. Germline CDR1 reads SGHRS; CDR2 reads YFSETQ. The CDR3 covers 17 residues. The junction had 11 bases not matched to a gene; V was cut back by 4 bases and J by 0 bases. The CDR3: CASSRVPSGTSTDTQYF. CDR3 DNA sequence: TGCGCCAGCAGCAGGGTGCCTAGCGGAACTAGCACAGATACGCAGTATTTT.

The CDR3 is CASSRQSSYEQYF. As DNA, the CDR3 is TGTGCCAGCAGCCGACAAAGCTCCTACGAGCAGTACTTC. This rearrangement joins TRBV7-9 to TRBJ2-7, with D hard to call. The CDR3 sequence is 13 residues long. Trimming took 5 bases from V and 0 from J, leaving 8 bases between them. From germline, CDR1 is SEHNR and CDR2 FQNEAQ (reference sequence). Drawing the rest from reference TRBV7-9 and TRBJ2-7, the complete variable domain is DTGVSQNPRHKITKRGQNVTFRCDPISEHNRLYWYRQTLGQGPEFLTYFQNEAQLEKSRLLSDRFSAERPKGSFSTLEIQRTEQGDSAMYLCASSRQSSYEQYFGPGTRLTVT.

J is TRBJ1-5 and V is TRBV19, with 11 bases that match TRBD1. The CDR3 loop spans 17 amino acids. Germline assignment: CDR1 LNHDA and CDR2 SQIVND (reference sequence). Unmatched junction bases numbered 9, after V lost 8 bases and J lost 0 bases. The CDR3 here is CASEPGQGGYSNQPQHF. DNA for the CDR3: TGTGCCAGTGAACCGGGACAGGGGGGCTATAGCAATCAGCCCCAGCATTTT.

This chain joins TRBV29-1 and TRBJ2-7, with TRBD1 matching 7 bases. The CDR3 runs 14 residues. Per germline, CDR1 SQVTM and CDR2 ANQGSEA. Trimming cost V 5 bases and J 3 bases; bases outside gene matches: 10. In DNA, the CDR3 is TGCAGCGTTCTCTTACAGGGGAAGGTCTACGAGCAGTACTTC. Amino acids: CSVLLQGKVYEQYF.

The CDR3 region is CASSIGQAVYGYTF. The CDR3, as DNA: TGTGCCAGTAGTATAGGACAGGCGGTCTATGGCTACACCTTC. The chain couples TRBV19 to TRBJ1-2, with D possibly TRBD1 on 6 matching bases. Germline V CDR1 and CDR2: LNHDA, SQIVND (reference sequence). V lost 1 base, J lost 4 bases, and 10 bases lay in between. The CDR3 extends over 14 amino acids.